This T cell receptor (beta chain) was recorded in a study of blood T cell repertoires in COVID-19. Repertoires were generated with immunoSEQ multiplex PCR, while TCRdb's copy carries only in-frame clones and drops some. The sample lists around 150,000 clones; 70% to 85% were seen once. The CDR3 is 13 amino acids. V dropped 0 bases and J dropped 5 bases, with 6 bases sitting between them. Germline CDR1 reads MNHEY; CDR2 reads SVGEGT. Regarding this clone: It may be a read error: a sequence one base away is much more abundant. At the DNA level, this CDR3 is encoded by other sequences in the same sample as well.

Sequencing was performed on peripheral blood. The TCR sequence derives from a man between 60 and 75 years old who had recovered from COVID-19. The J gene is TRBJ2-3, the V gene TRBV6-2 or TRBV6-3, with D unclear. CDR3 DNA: TGTGCCAGCAGTTACTCGATCGGAGATACGCAGTATTTT. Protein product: CASSYSIGDTQYF.